One and the same sample provided the 19 T cell receptor beta chains below, sequenced in a study of T-cell memory formation after mild COVID-19 (dated by TCRdb to the early 2020s). The library was obtained by 5' RACE. Sequenced using an Illumina NovaSeq 6000. TCRdb's own reprocessing of the public reads used fastp at Q25 and MiXCR and kept productive beta chains. Every CDR3 protein is listed once, alongside the most common genes and DNA of its rows. Here the sample has fewer than 650,000 distinct CDR3 sequences; less than 25% occur a single time. The top ten hold around 7.7% of the sample. The sample taken for sequencing was PBMCs or a T cell subset sorted from them (not recorded which). The origin of the receptors is an adult woman who had mild COVID-19 (a few samples of this study predate the infection). The sample titles of this study are shuffled in the database, so cell type and time point are left out; the donor was told from shared clones.

The J gene is TRBJ1-2, the V gene TRBV7-9; no clear D gene. CDR1 is SEHNR and CDR2 is FQNEAQ in the germline V gene (reference sequence). Deletions cut 0 bases from V and 2 bases from J, with 16 bases between. The length of the CDR3 is 17 residues. The CDR3 DNA is TGTGCCAGCAGCTTAGCTTCCGGGCTCCCGCGCAACTATGGCTACACCTTC. It yields the protein CASSLASGLPRNYGYTF.

This clonotype has a handful of counts. This rearrangement joins TRBV7-9 to TRBJ1-3; D unresolved. The CDR3 length is 15 residues. CDR1 and CDR2 from the germline V gene are SEHNR and FQNEAQ (reference sequence). The V end was cut by 2 bases, the J end by 4 bases, with 12 bases between. The CDR3: CASSLSVGSGNTIYF. The CDR3 DNA sequence: TGTGCCAGCAGCTTAAGCGTGGGGTCAGGAAACACCATATATTTT.

This clonotype has just a few counts. The chain links TRBV10-3 to TRBJ2-2; 11 bases are shared with TRBD1. J lost 7 bases, V lost 5 bases, and 6 bases had no gene match. The germline CDR1 and CDR2 sequences are ENHRY and SYGVKD. The CDR3 is 15 amino acids. CDR3 loop: CAISPGQGDGGELFF. Written as DNA, the CDR3 is TGTGCCATCAGTCCGGGACAGGGGGATGGCGGGGAGCTGTTTTTT.

This clonotype was seen repeatedly, ten times or more. V and J are TRBV5-1 and TRBJ1-2, with D hard to call. Germline assignment: CDR1 SGHRS and CDR2 YFSETQ. The CDR3 consists of 15 residues. Trimming removed 6 bases at V and 1 base at J, with 16 bases between. Here the CDR3 reads CASNPGSRLNYGYTF. CDR3 bases: TGCGCCAGCAATCCGGGCAGCCGTCTTAACTATGGCTACACCTTC.

This chain links TRBV5-1 with TRBJ2-3; perhaps TRBD2 as D (5 bases). The germline V gene encodes CDR1 SGHRS and CDR2 YFSETQ. The CDR3 consists of 16 residues. V lost 0 bases to trimming and J lost 3 bases, with 14 bases between them. The CDR3 DNA follows: TGCGCCAGCAGCTTGGAGGGAGTTGGTAGGACAGATACGCAGTATTTT. Amino acids: CASSLEGVGRTDTQYF.

The chain uses TRBV7-3 and TRBJ1-1, with 8 bases identical to TRBD1. V shed 4 bases, J shed 2 bases, and the junction held 12 bases outside the gene matches. The germline V gene encodes CDR1 SGHTA and CDR2 FQGTGA. The CDR3 is 17 amino acids. The CDR3 spells CASSSSPRGHLNTEAFF. CDR3 in DNA: TGTGCCAGCAGCTCCAGTCCCAGGGGGCACCTCAACACTGAAGCTTTCTTT.

This clonotype was observed a few times. The chain carries TRBV12-3 or TRBV12-4 and TRBJ2-7; D unresolved. This CDR3 contains 13 residues. Trimming cost V 5 bases and J 5 bases, with 13 bases left between them. This chain's CDR3 is CASSPQGFNEQYF. CDR3 DNA sequence: TGTGCCAGCAGTCCCCAAGGGTTCAACGAGCAGTACTTC.

This clonotype was seen only a few times. The CDR3 bases are TGCGCCAGCAGCTTGGCGCCTAGCGGGATTTACGAGCAGTACTTC. It encodes CASSLAPSGIYEQYF. The rearrangement joins TRBV5-1 to TRBJ2-7, with 9 bases that match TRBD2. Germline-derived CDR1 and CDR2 are SGHRS and YFSETQ. The CDR3 covers 15 residues. Trimming removed 0 bases from V and 4 bases from J; junction bases left unmatched: 5.

The V and J genes are TRBV20-1 and TRBJ2-3; 15 nucleotides match TRBD2. Trimming removed 1 base from V and 3 bases from J; junction bases left unmatched: 5. Germline CDR1 DFQATT, CDR2 SNEGSKA (reference sequence). The CDR3 is 17 residues long. The CDR3 loop reads CSARGTSGRANTDTQYF. The CDR3 coding sequence is TGCAGTGCTAGAGGGACTAGCGGGAGGGCCAATACAGATACGCAGTATTTT.

In regard to this clonotype: With a much larger clone just one base away, this may be a read error. The V call is TRBV5-1, the J call TRBJ2-5; D unresolved. The V and J ends lost 3 bases and 5 bases respectively, with 5 bases between them. CDR3 length: 11 amino acids. Germline CDR1 SGHRS, CDR2 YFSETQ. In DNA form, the CDR3 reads TGCGCCAGCAGCTCGGACGAGACCCAGTACTTC. This translates into CASSSDETQYF.

Only a few counts were recorded for this clonotype. The V gene is TRBV6-5, the J gene TRBJ1-2; possibly TRBD1 for D (5 bases). This CDR3 contains 14 residues. Trimming took 6 bases from V and 4 from J, leaving 15 bases between them. Germline V CDR1 and CDR2: MNHEY, SVGAGI. The CDR3 nucleotides read TGTGCCAGCAGCCCCCCCGGGGGTCTCTATGGCTACACCTTC. Its protein is CASSPPGGLYGYTF.

This chain links TRBV15 with TRBJ2-7, with a possible D match to TRBD1 (5 bases). The CDR3 totals 14 residues. V lost 3 bases and J 5 bases, leaving 14 bases between the germline ends. CDR1 and CDR2 from the germline V gene are LNHNV and YYDKDF (reference sequence). The CDR3 coding sequence is TGTGCCACCAGCAGGACAATGACAGAGGACGAGCAGTACTTC. Translation: CATSRTMTEDEQYF.

This clonotype showed up just a few times. V usage is TRBV7-2 and J usage is TRBJ2-4; no reliable D call. CDR1 is SGHTA and CDR2 is FQGNSA in the germline V gene. The CDR3 is made up of 15 amino acids. Trimming pared 5 bases from V and 0 bases from J, leaving 11 bases between. This CDR3 is CASSPELLAKNIQYF. CDR3 DNA: TGTGCCAGCAGCCCCGAGTTACTAGCCAAAAACATTCAGTACTTC.

The sample holds a few counts of this clonotype. This chain uses TRBV24-1 with TRBJ2-3, with a tentative D call TRBD2 (5 bases). This CDR3 comprises 14 residues. Germline V gene data show CDR1 as KGHDR and CDR2 as SFDVKD. Trimming left V 5 bases short and J 6 bases short, with 14 bases between. The DNA for the CDR3 is TGTGCCACCAGTGCGCTGGGAGTGGGGGATACGCAGTATTTT. This translates into CATSALGVGDTQYF.

This clonotype was seen only a few times. The gene calls are TRBV7-2 and TRBJ2-1; 7 nucleotides match TRBD2. After removal of 1 base from V and 0 bases from J, the junction contained 6 bases not matched to a gene. The V gene's germline CDR1 is SGHTA and CDR2 FQGNSA. This CDR3 is built from 17 residues. The CDR3 DNA reads TGTGCCAGCAGCTTAGGGAGAGGCGGGAGCTCCTACAATGAGCAGTTCTTC. Amino acid sequence: CASSLGRGGSSYNEQFF. The whole variable domain, filled in from reference TRBV7-2 and TRBJ2-1, reads GAGVSQSPSNKVTEKGKDVELRCDPISGHTALYWYRQSLGQGLEFLIYFQGNSAPDKSGLPSDRFSAERTGGSVSTLTIQRTQQEDSAVYLCASSLGRGGSSYNEQFFGPGTRLTVL.

This clonotype has more than one count but fewer than ten. This chain uses TRBV19 with TRBJ2-3, with D possibly being TRBD1 (5 bases). The V end was cut by 6 bases, the J end by 3 bases, with 13 bases between. Germline assignment: CDR1 LNHDA and CDR2 SQIVND (reference sequence). CDR3 size: 14 residues. CDR3 nucleotides: TGTGCCAGTAGAGACAGAATAATTACAGATACGCAGTATTTT. It translates to CASRDRIITDTQYF.

This clonotype turned up a few times. The chain is built from TRBV29-1 and TRBJ2-3, with a tentative D call TRBD1 (6 bases). This CDR3 has 13 amino acids. Germline V gives CDR1 SQVTM, CDR2 ANQGSEA. CDR3 DNA: TGCGAGGCCAGGGGAAAACTCACAGATACGCAGTATTTT. This translates into CEARGKLTDTQYF.

CDR3 in amino acids: CASSATLGQAFTEEQYF. DNA of the CDR3: TGTGCCAGCAGTGCGACCTTAGGACAGGCTTTTACCGAGGAGCAGTACTTC. The J gene is TRBJ2-7, the V gene TRBV12-3 or TRBV12-4, with 7 bases aligning to TRBD1. J gave up 7 bases and V 5 bases, and 20 bases lay outside the gene matches. The CDR3 has 17 amino acids.

This clonotype was detected ten times or more. The genes are TRBV12-3 or TRBV12-4 and TRBJ1-2; D might be TRBD1 (6 bases). There are 14 residues in the CDR3. The ends were cut back, 5 bases at V and 3 bases at J, with 13 bases in the middle. CDR3: CASSPTGAHYGYTF. The CDR3 DNA reads TGTGCCAGCAGTCCGACAGGAGCCCACTATGGCTACACCTTC.